Below, 14 T cell receptor beta chains from the same sample are listed, as sequenced in a study of spatial heterogeneity in lung cancer. Each CDR3 protein gets one entry after TCRdb re-called the 5' RACE reads with MiXCR. The table has more than 9,500 distinct CDR3 sequences, 23% seen once. Time point given: blood at routine non-recurrence follow-up after resection. The specimen was PBMCs, collected at follow-up. These receptors came from a female donor with early-stage non-small cell lung cancer.

This sequence joins TRBV5-1 and TRBJ2-2, with TRBD2 matching 7 bases. The V gene end was trimmed by 2 bases and the J gene end by 0 bases; junction bases not matched to a gene: 4. The V gene's germline CDR1 is SGHRS and CDR2 YFSETQ. CDR3 size: 16 residues. CDR3 amino acids: CASSFGSGANTGELFF. CDR3 sequence (DNA): TGCGCCAGCAGCTTCGGAAGCGGGGCGAACACCGGGGAGCTGTTTTTT.

This clonotype was seen more than once but under ten times. V is TRBV11-2 and J is TRBJ2-3, with TRBD2 matching over 8 bases. From germline, CDR1 is SGHAT and CDR2 FQNNGV. The CDR3 covers 17 residues. The V and J ends lost 4 bases and 3 bases, in that order; junction bases with no gene match: 12. CDR3 residues: CASSSLFAGGGTDTQYF. The CDR3, as DNA: TGTGCCAGCAGCTCCCTCTTTGCGGGGGGAGGAACAGATACGCAGTATTTT.

A few counts support this clonotype. This chain joins TRBV29-1 and TRBJ2-7; 9 bases fit TRBD2. Germline V CDR1 and CDR2: SQVTM, ANQGSEA. The CDR3 has 14 amino acids. V shed 4 bases, J shed 2 bases, and the junction held 6 bases outside the gene matches. Written as DNA, the CDR3 is TGCAGCGTTGTGTCGGCGGGAGGGCCCTACGAGCAGTACTTC. It encodes CSVVSAGGPYEQYF.

The chain combines TRBV5-1 with TRBJ1-1; maybe TRBD1 (6 bases). CDR3 length: 13 amino acids. Germline CDR1 is SGHRS and CDR2 is YFSETQ. V was cut by 7 bases and J by 1 base, with 11 bases left in between. CDR3 sequence: CASSTTGNTEAFF. The CDR3 DNA follows: TGCGCCAGCTCTACGACAGGGAACACTGAAGCTTTCTTT.

This clonotype was seen a handful of times. This chain uses TRBV12-3 or TRBV12-4 with TRBJ2-3; the match to TRBD2 covers 10 bases. This CDR3 region has 16 residues. With 2 bases clipped from V and 0 bases from J, the junction kept 2 bases outside the gene matches. The CDR3, as DNA: TGTGCCAGCAGTTTAAGGACTAGCGGAAGCACAGATACGCAGTATTTT. It encodes CASSLRTSGSTDTQYF.

The table lists this clonotype with a few counts. The chain combines TRBV7-9 with TRBJ2-2; D is perhaps TRBD2 (5 bases). Trimming removed 5 bases from V and 5 bases from J, with 12 bases in between. The CDR3 sequence is 14 residues long. CDR1 and CDR2 (germline): SEHNR, FQNEAQ (reference sequence). CDR3 nucleotide sequence: TGTGCCAGCAGCCCCGCCGGGGTGACCGGGGAGCTGTTTTTT. The encoded protein is CASSPAGVTGELFF.

Details on this clonotype: A much larger clone sits a single nucleotide away, making a read error possible. This chain joins TRBV28 and TRBJ2-7; 12 bases match TRBD2. This CDR3 is built from 16 residues. Germline CDR1 is MDHEN and CDR2 is SYDVKM. CDR3 bases: TGTGCCAGGAGTTCCCCCGGACTAGCGGGGAGCTACGAGCAGTACTTC. Translated, it gives CARSSPGLAGSYEQYF.

This clonotype was detected only a few times. The chain combines TRBV6-1 with TRBJ2-1; D may match TRBD1 or TRBD2 (5 bases each). The CDR3 is 15 residues long. The V gene lost 2 bases and the J gene lost 1 base, with 9 bases spanning the gap. Germline CDR1 and CDR2: MNHNS and SASEGT. The CDR3: CASSEQRGSYNEQFF. The CDR3 DNA follows: TGTGCCAGCAGTGAACAGAGGGGTTCCTACAATGAGCAGTTCTTC.

In its sample, this clonotype was seen a few times. The V and J genes are TRBV10-1 and TRBJ2-1; D perhaps matches TRBD2 (6 bases). This CDR3 spans 14 amino acids. Germline CDR1 is WNHNN and CDR2 is SYGVQD (reference sequence). The germline V and J ends were trimmed by 6 bases and 4 bases, with 13 bases remaining between them. The CDR3 loop is CASSGSGGYNEQFF. The CDR3 coding sequence is TGCGCCAGCAGCGGTAGCGGAGGTTACAATGAGCAGTTCTTC.

V is TRBV20-1 and J is TRBJ2-5; TRBD1 is a possible D gene (5 bases). The germline CDR1 and CDR2 sequences are DFQATT and SNEGSKA (reference sequence). Trimming pared 3 bases from V and 5 bases from J, leaving 10 bases between. The CDR3 sequence is 12 residues long. In DNA form, the CDR3 reads TGCAGTGCTAGTCAGGGTCCGGAGACCCAGTACTTC. It yields the protein CSASQGPETQYF.

DNA of the CDR3: TGTGCCAGTAGTCCTCAGGGGATCAATCAGCCCCAGCATTTT. Protein: CASSPQGINQPQHF. The chain uses TRBV19 and TRBJ1-5, with D possibly being TRBD1 (6 bases). Germline V gene lookup returns CDR1 LNHDA and CDR2 SQIVND (reference sequence). CDR3 length: 14 amino acids. Trimming took 5 bases from V and 3 from J, leaving 11 bases between them. Full variable domain (missing parts from reference TRBV19 and TRBJ1-5): DGGITQSPKYLFRKEGQNVTLSCEQNLNHDAMYWYRQDPGQGLRLIYYSQIVNDFQKGDIAEGYSVSREKKESFPLTVTSAQKNPTAFYLCASSPQGINQPQHFGDGTRLSIL.

The V and J genes are TRBV4-3 and TRBJ2-6; tentatively, D is TRBD2 (6 bases). CDR3 length: 16 residues. V lost 0 bases and J lost 2, with 8 bases in between. The germline V gene has CDR1 LGHNA and CDR2 YSLEER. For the CDR3, the DNA is TGCGCCAGCAGCCAAGAGGGGGAGGCTGGGGCCAACGTCCTGACTTTC. Its protein product is CASSQEGEAGANVLTF.

J is TRBJ2-3 and V is TRBV10-1; D remains unclear. The CDR3 consists of 12 residues. Germline values: CDR1 WNHNN, CDR2 SYGVQD (reference sequence). V was shortened by 6 bases and J by 6 bases, with 10 bases between the two germline ends. The CDR3 protein is CASSPDGDTQYF. CDR3 in DNA: TGCGCCAGCAGCCCCGACGGGGATACGCAGTATTTT.

The chain recombines TRBV4-2 with TRBJ2-7, with a tentative D call TRBD1 (6 bases). V dropped 5 bases and J dropped 2 bases, with 19 bases sitting between them. The germline V gene encodes CDR1 LGHNA and CDR2 YNFKEQ. CDR3 length equals 16 residues. The chain's CDR3 is CASSKGVQGSPYEQYF. The CDR3 coding sequence is TGTGCCAGCAGCAAAGGAGTTCAGGGGTCCCCCTACGAGCAGTACTTC.